This TCR beta chain was captured in a study of molecular identifiers for immune sequencing clone quantification. Study overall: Four of five splits of RNA from about 20,000 or 100,000 naive CD8 cells were sequenced in replicates.

The CDR3 contains 14 residues. Trimming removed 1 base from V and 5 bases from J, with 10 bases in between. CDR1 and CDR2 (germline): LNHNV, YYDKDF (reference sequence). Libraries used about 19,000 to 1,100,000 sorted naive CD8 T cells and 10%, 30% or 50% RNA input. This clonotype was detected ten times or more. Via MiXCR, TCRdb re-called the PCR reads, giving one row per CDR3 protein. The sample includes hundreds of thousands of distinct CDR3 sequences, roughly a quarter of them seen just once. The sequenced sample consisted of naive CD8+ T cells from blood, with Jurkat cell RNA spiked in. The subset here: FACS-sorted CD8+CD4-CCR7+CD45RA+ naive T cells. The sequence derives from a human donor in good health. Some libraries in this study had Jurkat cell RNA spiked in. The chain has TRBV15 and TRBJ2-3, with D possibly being TRBD2 (5 bases). CDR3 residues: CATSRGEGEDTQYF. The CDR3 DNA reads as TGTGCCACCAGCAGAGGCGAGGGTGAAGATACGCAGTATTTT.